The 28 T cell receptor beta chains listed next were all sequenced from one sample in a study of blood T cell repertoires in COVID-19. Profiled with immunoSEQ multiplex PCR; TCRdb holds only in-frame clones, not every one. The sample includes about 120,000 clones, 84% seen only once; the top ten take under 4%. Sequencing input: PBMCs or T cells enriched from blood (not recorded which). These receptors all stem from a woman aged 30 to 39 who had recovered from COVID-19.

Regarding this clone: It is unclear where the CDR3 begins or ends on the DNA, so no DNA is shown, and the CDR3 is as TCRdb lists it. This rearrangement joins TRBV4-3 to TRBJ1-3; TRBD1 is the table's D call, not checked against the DNA. The CDR3 totals 15 residues, both ends included. CDR1 and CDR2 (germline): LGHNA, YSLEER. The CDR3 here is CASILDRLAGNTIYF.

The V call is TRBV25-1, the J call TRBJ2-5, with D possibly matching TRBD1 (6 bases). Germline-derived CDR1 and CDR2 are MGHDK and SYGVNS. The CDR3 extends over 12 amino acids. Trimming pared 7 bases from V and 7 bases from J, leaving 13 bases between. Written as DNA, the CDR3 is TGTGCCAGCACCCCAGGGGAAGCGACCCAGTACTTC. It yields the protein CASTPGEATQYF.

The chain recombines TRBV5-8 with TRBJ1-1; D is ambiguous. The CDR3 runs to 17 residues. Between the trimmed V and J ends, which lost 0 bases and 0 bases, there was a span of 15 bases. Germline V gene data show CDR1 as SGHTS and CDR2 as YDEGEE. The CDR3 loop is CASSLGVWEAMNTEAFF. The CDR3 nucleotides read TGTGCCAGCAGCTTGGGGGTGTGGGAGGCCATGAACACTGAAGCTTTCTTT. Drawing the rest from reference TRBV5-8 and TRBJ1-1, the complete variable domain is EAGVTQSPTHLIKTRGQQATLRCSPISGHTSVYWYQQALGLGLQFLLWYDEGEERNRGNFPPRFSGRQFPNYSSELNVNALELEDSALYLCASSLGVWEAMNTEAFFGQGTRLTVV.

This chain links TRBV5-1 with TRBJ2-3; D may be TRBD2 (5 bases). Trimming stripped 0 bases from V and 0 bases from J, with 5 bases between. CDR3 length equals 14 residues. Germline V CDR1 and CDR2: SGHRS, YFSETQ. The CDR3 loop is CASSLERSTDTQYF. DNA of the CDR3: TGCGCCAGCAGCTTGGAGCGGAGCACAGATACGCAGTATTTT.

The CDR3 coding sequence is TGTGCCACCAGTGATTTGGCCGGGTTTTCATCTTTCTTC. Its protein product is CATSDLAGFSSFF. The chain recombines TRBV24-1 with TRBJ2-1, with D hard to call. This CDR3 contains 13 residues. Germline V lookup: CDR1 KGHDR, CDR2 SFDVKD. The germline V and J ends were trimmed by 0 bases and 16 bases, with 15 bases remaining between them.

This chain links TRBV2 with TRBJ2-7, with D maybe TRBD1 (6 bases). CDR1 is SNHLY, CDR2 FYNNEI, per germline. There are 16 residues in the CDR3. V was cut by 4 bases and J by 2 bases, with 18 bases left in between. The CDR3 coding sequence is TGTGCCAGCAGTGGTCAAGGGCCAGGGGCCCCCTACGAGCAGTACTTC. Amino acid sequence: CASSGQGPGAPYEQYF.

The rearrangement uses TRBV28 and TRBJ1-5, with a weak D call TRBD1 (5 bases). V dropped 5 bases and J dropped 0 bases, with 20 bases sitting between them. Germline loops: CDR1 MDHEN, CDR2 SYDVKM. The CDR3 contains 18 residues. The CDR3 sequence is CASSPPPAGLGSNQPQHF. The CDR3 DNA reads as TGTGCCAGCAGTCCGCCCCCCGCAGGGCTGGGTAGCAATCAGCCCCAGCATTTT.

The chain couples TRBV3-1 (or the pseudogene TRBV3-2) to TRBJ2-3; D is perhaps TRBD2 (6 bases). Trimming pared 4 bases from V and 0 bases from J, leaving 14 bases between. Germline V gene sequence: CDR1 LGHDT, CDR2 YNNKEL (reference sequence). This CDR3 is built from 16 residues. The CDR3 spells CASSLGDFYSTDTQYF. CDR3 DNA sequence: TGTGCCAGCAGCCTGGGGGACTTCTATAGCACAGATACGCAGTATTTT.

The chain uses TRBV7-6 and TRBJ1-4; D is unclear. V was pared by 3 bases and J by 1 base, with 6 bases between. This CDR3 comprises 14 residues. Germline V CDR1 and CDR2: SGHVS, FNYEAQ. The CDR3 DNA reads TGTGCCAGCAGCTTTTCAGGAACTAATGAAAAACTGTTTTTT. Its translation is CASSFSGTNEKLFF.

The gene calls are TRBV5-1 and TRBJ2-2, with 9 bases fitting TRBD2. The V gene end was trimmed by 5 bases and the J gene end by 6 bases; junction bases not matched to a gene: 8. The CDR3 runs to 15 residues. The V gene's germline CDR1 is SGHRS and CDR2 YFSETQ. This CDR3 is CASRKVAGAPGELFF. The CDR3, as DNA: TGCGCCAGCAGAAAAGTAGCGGGAGCGCCCGGGGAGCTGTTTTTT.

This chain joins TRBV7-9 and TRBJ2-7, with 10 bases that match TRBD1. The CDR3 covers 14 residues. Germline-derived CDR1 and CDR2 are SEHNR and FQNEAQ (reference sequence). V shed 5 bases and J 4 bases; nucleotides not matched to a gene: 5. The CDR3 loop is CASSKGDRGYEQYF. As DNA, the CDR3 is TGTGCCAGCAGCAAGGGGGACAGGGGATACGAGCAGTACTTC.

The chain links TRBV4-1 to TRBJ2-1; unclear D gene. The CDR3 is made up of 16 amino acids. The V end was cut by 0 bases, the J end by 4 bases, with 13 bases between. Per germline, CDR1 MGHRA and CDR2 YSYEKL. The CDR3 coding sequence is TGCGCCAGCAGCCAAGATCTAAACGGGTTGTACAATGAGCAGTTCTTC. Translation gives CASSQDLNGLYNEQFF.

The chain is built from TRBV6-5 and TRBJ1-6; the match to TRBD1 covers 10 bases. V lost 6 bases to trimming and J lost 9 bases; unmatched junction nucleotides: 5. The germline V gene has CDR1 MNHEY and CDR2 SVGAGI. The CDR3 loop spans 14 amino acids. As DNA, the CDR3 is TGTGCCAGCAGACGACAGGGGGCAGGTTCACCCCTCCACTTT. Its translation is CASRRQGAGSPLHF.

The rearrangement uses TRBV6-1 and TRBJ2-1, with 9 bases that match TRBD2. Trimming at V came to 2 bases and at J to 7 bases, leaving 9 bases not matched to a gene. Per the germline V gene, CDR1 is MNHNS and CDR2 is SASEGT. This CDR3 has 16 amino acids. Here the CDR3 reads CASSESLAGLRNEQFF. The CDR3 DNA reads as TGTGCCAGCAGTGAAAGTCTAGCGGGGTTGAGGAATGAGCAGTTCTTC.

In this sample, this clone turned up once. The V call is TRBV5-4, the J call TRBJ2-1, with 9 bases lining up with TRBD2. Trimming removed 5 bases from V and 8 bases from J; junction bases left unmatched: 17. The CDR3 covers 17 residues. The germline V gene has CDR1 SGHNT and CDR2 YYREEE (reference sequence). DNA for the CDR3: TGTGCCAGCAGACCGCTTAGCGGGAGAGGAGGACCCGATGAGCAGTTCTTC. Translation gives CASRPLSGRGGPDEQFF.

This chain connects TRBV28 to TRBJ1-5; D perhaps matches TRBD1 (5 bases). V lost 1 base, J lost 6 bases, and 10 bases lay in between. CDR3 length: 14 amino acids. The germline gives CDR1 MDHEN, CDR2 SYDVKM. The CDR3 reads CASSLFAGGQPQHF. As DNA, the CDR3 is TGTGCCAGCAGTTTATTCGCCGGGGGTCAGCCCCAGCATTTT.

The gene calls are TRBV5-1 and TRBJ2-7; D uncertain. Germline V gives CDR1 SGHRS, CDR2 YFSETQ. This CDR3 is 12 amino acids long. V shed 6 bases and J shed 4 bases, with 11 bases lying between them. The CDR3 bases are TGCGCCAGCACCCCCCGGCGGTACGAGCAGTACTTC. Translating gives CASTPRRYEQYF.

This clone appeared a single time. The chain employs TRBV3-1 (or the pseudogene TRBV3-2) and TRBJ1-2; 11 bases agree with TRBD1. The CDR3 has 14 amino acids. Germline CDR1 and CDR2: LGHDT and YNNKEL (reference sequence). The trim removed 5 bases at V and 6 bases at J, leaving 5 bases unmatched. The CDR3 sequence: CASSSWTGGDGYTF. The CDR3 nucleotides read TGTGCCAGCAGCTCTTGGACAGGGGGCGATGGCTACACCTTC.

This chain joins TRBV21-1 and TRBJ2-7; the table's D call, TRBD1, has no DNA check behind it. TRBV21-1 has pseudogene status. CDR3 length equals 13 residues. The CDR3 here is CASSKGRGHEQYF. CDR3 bases: TGTGCCAGCAGCAAAGGAAGGGGCCACGAGCAGTACTTC.

The V and J genes are TRBV7-2 and TRBJ1-6, with 7 bases that match TRBD1. V shed 3 bases and J 8 bases; nucleotides not matched to a gene: 7. The CDR3 is 15 amino acids. The germline V gene encodes CDR1 SGHTA and CDR2 FQGNSA. The DNA of the CDR3 is TGTGCCAGCAGCTTCCTCGGGACAGAGGATTCACCCCTCCACTTT. Protein sequence: CASSFLGTEDSPLHF.

The rearrangement links TRBV27 to TRBJ2-2, with 7 nucleotides matching TRBD2. CDR1 is MNHEY and CDR2 is SMNVEV in the germline V gene (reference sequence). The V and J ends lost 7 bases and 4 bases, in that order; junction bases with no gene match: 6. CDR3 size: 14 residues. CDR3 residues: CASTDRGVTGELFF. The DNA of the CDR3 is TGTGCCAGCACAGACCGGGGGGTCACCGGGGAGCTGTTTTTT.

This chain's CDR3 is CASSESRGQGFMSGNQPQHF. CDR3 in DNA: TGTGCCAGCAGCGAAAGCAGGGGGCAGGGCTTTATGTCCGGCAATCAGCCCCAGCATTTT. The chain uses TRBV9 and TRBJ1-5; 8 bases are a match to TRBD1. V gave up 3 bases and J gave up 2 bases; unmatched junction bases: 19. Germline lookup yields CDR1 SGDLS and CDR2 YYNGEE. This CDR3 comprises 20 residues.

The CDR3 region is CSVQDRDRNYGYTF. As DNA, the CDR3 is TGCAGCGTTCAGGACCGGGACAGGAACTATGGCTACACCTTC. The chain employs TRBV29-1 and TRBJ1-2; TRBD1 agrees at 8 bases. With 5 bases clipped from V and 2 bases from J, the junction kept 7 bases outside the gene matches. Germline lookup yields CDR1 SQVTM and CDR2 ANQGSEA. The CDR3 has 14 residues.

This chain uses TRBV4-3 with TRBJ2-3; 8 bases align to TRBD2. There are 16 residues in the CDR3. V shed 2 bases and J 4 bases; nucleotides not matched to a gene: 8. Looked up from germline, CDR1 is LGHNA and CDR2 is YSLEER. CDR3 region: CASSQSSSGSADTQYF. The CDR3 bases are TGCGCCAGCAGCCAAAGTTCTAGCGGGTCTGCAGATACGCAGTATTTT.

This clone was observed many times. The chain joins TRBV9 to TRBJ2-7; 11 bases map to TRBD2. The CDR3 runs 16 residues. V gave up 3 bases and J gave up 2 bases; unmatched junction bases: 7. Germline V gene data show CDR1 as SGDLS and CDR2 as YYNGEE. Written as DNA, the CDR3 is TGTGCCAGCAGCGCCCTAGCGGGAGGCCTCGCCTACGAGCAGTACTTC. It specifies CASSALAGGLAYEQYF.

The chain recombines TRBV18 with TRBJ2-7; 10 bases match TRBD2. Germline assignment: CDR1 KGHSH and CDR2 LQKENI. This CDR3 is 14 amino acids long. After removal of 1 base from V and 5 bases from J, the junction contained 2 bases not matched to a gene. In DNA form, the CDR3 reads TGTGCCAGCTCACCACGCCTAGCGGGGGACGAGCAGTACTTC. It encodes CASSPRLAGDEQYF.

The chain links TRBV6-4 to TRBJ2-1; no firm D call. The CDR3 is 13 residues long. Per the germline V gene, CDR1 is MRHNA and CDR2 is SNTAGT. Trimming pared 2 bases from V and 7 bases from J, leaving 9 bases between. CDR3 region: CASSDTSRNEQFF. The CDR3 nucleotides read TGTGCCAGCAGTGACACGAGTCGAAATGAGCAGTTCTTC.

The chain combines TRBV28 with TRBJ1-1, with D possibly TRBD1 on 5 matching bases. The CDR3 sequence is 16 residues long. Germline assignment: CDR1 MDHEN and CDR2 SYDVKM. V lost 3 bases to trimming and J lost 6 bases, with 20 bases between them. The CDR3, as DNA: TGTGCCAGCAGTTTCAACTCTGACAGCAACATCGCTGAAGCTTTCTTT. Its protein product is CASSFNSDSNIAEAFF.